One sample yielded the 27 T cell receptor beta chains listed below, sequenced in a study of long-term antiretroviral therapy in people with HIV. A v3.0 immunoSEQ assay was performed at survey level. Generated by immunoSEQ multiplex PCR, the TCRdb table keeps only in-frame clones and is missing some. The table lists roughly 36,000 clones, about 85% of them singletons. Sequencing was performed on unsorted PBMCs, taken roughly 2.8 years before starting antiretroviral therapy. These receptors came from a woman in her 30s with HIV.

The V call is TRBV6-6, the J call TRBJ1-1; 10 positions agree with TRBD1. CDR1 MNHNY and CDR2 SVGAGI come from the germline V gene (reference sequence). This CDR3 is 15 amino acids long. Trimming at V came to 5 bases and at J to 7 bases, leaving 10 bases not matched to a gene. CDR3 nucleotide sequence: TGTGCCAGCAGTCACGTCCCGGGACAGGGGTATGAAGCTTTCTTT. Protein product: CASSHVPGQGYEAFF.

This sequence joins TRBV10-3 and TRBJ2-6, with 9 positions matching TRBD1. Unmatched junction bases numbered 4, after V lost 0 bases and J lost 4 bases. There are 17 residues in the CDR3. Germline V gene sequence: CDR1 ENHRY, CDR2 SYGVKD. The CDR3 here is CAISESGTGSGANVLTF. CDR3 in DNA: TGTGCCATCAGTGAGTCGGGGACAGGGTCCGGGGCCAACGTCCTGACTTTC.

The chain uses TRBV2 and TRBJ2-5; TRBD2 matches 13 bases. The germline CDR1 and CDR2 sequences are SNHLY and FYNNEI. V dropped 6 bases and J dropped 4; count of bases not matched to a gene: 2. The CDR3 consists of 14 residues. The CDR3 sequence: CASRRTSGGETQYF. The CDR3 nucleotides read TGTGCCAGCAGGAGGACTAGCGGGGGAGAGACCCAGTACTTC.

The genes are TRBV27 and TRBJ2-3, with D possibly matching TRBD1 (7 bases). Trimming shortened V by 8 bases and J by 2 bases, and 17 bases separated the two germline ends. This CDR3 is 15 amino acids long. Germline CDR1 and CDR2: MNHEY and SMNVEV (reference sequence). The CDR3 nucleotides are TGTGCCAGCCATCGGACAGGCGGGGACACAGATACGCAGTATTTT. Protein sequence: CASHRTGGDTDTQYF.

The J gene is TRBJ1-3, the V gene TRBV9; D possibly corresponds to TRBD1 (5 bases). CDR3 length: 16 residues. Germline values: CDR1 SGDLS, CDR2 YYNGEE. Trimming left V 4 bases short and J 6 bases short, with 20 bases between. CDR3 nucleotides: TGTGCCAGCAGCCCCCGCGGGGACTCAAACCTAAACACCATATATTTT. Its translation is CASSPRGDSNLNTIYF.

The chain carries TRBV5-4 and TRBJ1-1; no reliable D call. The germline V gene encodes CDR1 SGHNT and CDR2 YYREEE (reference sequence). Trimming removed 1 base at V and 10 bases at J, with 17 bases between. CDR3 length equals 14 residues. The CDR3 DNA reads TGTGCCAGCAGCTTGAGTGAGGGTCGGGCTGGAGCTTTCTTT. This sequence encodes CASSLSEGRAGAFF.

The CDR3 DNA is TGCGCCAGCAGCCTGGGGGTCCACGGATCTGTTTTGAACACCGGGGAGCTGTTTTTT. Its protein product is CASSLGVHGSVLNTGELFF. V gene TRBV5-1 combines with J gene TRBJ2-2, with D tentatively TRBD1 or TRBD2 (5 bases each). Germline-derived CDR1 and CDR2 are SGHRS and YFSETQ. V was pared by 4 bases and J by 1 base, with 23 bases between. The CDR3 is made up of 19 amino acids. The full variable domain, in which reference TRBV5-1 and TRBJ2-2 provide the parts outside the CDR3, is KAGVTQTPRYLIKTRGQQVTLSCSPISGHRSVSWYQQTPGQGLQFLFEYFSETQRNKGNFPGRFSGRQFSNSRSEMNVSTLELGDSALYLCASSLGVHGSVLNTGELFFGEGSRLTVL.

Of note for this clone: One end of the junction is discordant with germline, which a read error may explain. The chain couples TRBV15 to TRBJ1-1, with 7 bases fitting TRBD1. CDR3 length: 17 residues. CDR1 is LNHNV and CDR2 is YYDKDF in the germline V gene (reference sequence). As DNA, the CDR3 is TGTGCCACCAGCGGAGAGACAGGGTTCTGGATGAACACTGAAGCTTTCTTT. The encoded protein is CATSGETGFWMNTEAFF.

The CDR3 DNA follows: TGCGCCAGCAGCTTGGTTTGGGGGACTGAAGCTTTCTTT. It specifies CASSLVWGTEAFF. The genes are TRBV5-1 and TRBJ1-1, with a possible D match to TRBD1 (5 bases). Between the trimmed V and J ends, which lost 0 bases and 5 bases, there was a span of 8 bases. CDR1 SGHRS and CDR2 YFSETQ come from the germline V gene. The CDR3 contains 13 residues.

DNA of the CDR3: TGTGCCAGCAAGGACAACGACAATCAGCCCCAGCATTTT. Encoded protein: CASKDNDNQPQHF. The chain is built from TRBV6-1 and TRBJ1-5, with D possibly being TRBD1 (5 bases). Deletions cut 7 bases from V and 3 bases from J, with 10 bases between. CDR1 and CDR2 from the germline V gene are MNHNS and SASEGT. This CDR3 comprises 13 residues.

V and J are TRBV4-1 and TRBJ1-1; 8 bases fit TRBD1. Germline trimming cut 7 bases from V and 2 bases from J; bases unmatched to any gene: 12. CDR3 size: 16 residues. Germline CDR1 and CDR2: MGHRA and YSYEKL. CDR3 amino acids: CASNPAGTGGNTEAFF. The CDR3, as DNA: TGCGCCAGCAACCCCGCGGGGACAGGTGGAAACACTGAAGCTTTCTTT.

CDR3 region: CASSLASSFGGGLTDTQYF. CDR3 in DNA: TGCGCCAGCAGCTTGGCGTCTTCGTTTGGGGGGGGTTTGACAGATACGCAGTATTTT. The V call is TRBV5-1, the J call TRBJ2-3, with TRBD2 matching over 7 bases. Germline V lookup: CDR1 SGHRS, CDR2 YFSETQ. The CDR3 consists of 19 residues. V shed 0 bases and J 3 bases; nucleotides not matched to a gene: 16.

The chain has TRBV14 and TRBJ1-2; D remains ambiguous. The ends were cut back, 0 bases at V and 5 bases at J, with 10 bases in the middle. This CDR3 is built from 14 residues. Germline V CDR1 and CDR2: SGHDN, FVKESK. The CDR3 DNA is TGTGCCAGCAGCCAAGATCTCGGGAGGTATGGCTACACCTTC. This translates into CASSQDLGRYGYTF.

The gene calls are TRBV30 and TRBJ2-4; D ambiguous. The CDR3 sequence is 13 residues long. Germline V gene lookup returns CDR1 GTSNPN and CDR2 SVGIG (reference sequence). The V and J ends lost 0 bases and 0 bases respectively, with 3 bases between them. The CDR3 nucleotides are TGTGCCTGGAGTGTACCAGCCAAAAACATTCAGTACTTC. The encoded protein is CAWSVPAKNIQYF. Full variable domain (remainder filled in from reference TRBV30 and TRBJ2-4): SQTIHQWPATLVQPVGSPLSLECTVEGTSNPNLYWYRQAAGRGLQLLFYSVGIGQISSEVPQNLSASRPQDRQFILSSKKLLLSDSGFYLCAWSVPAKNIQYFGAGTRLSVL.

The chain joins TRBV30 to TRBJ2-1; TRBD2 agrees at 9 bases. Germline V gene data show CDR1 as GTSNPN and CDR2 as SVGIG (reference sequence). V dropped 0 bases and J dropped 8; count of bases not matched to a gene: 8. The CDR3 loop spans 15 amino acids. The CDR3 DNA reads TGTGCCTGGAGTGTCTCGCGGGGGGGCCGAGATGAGCAGTTCTTC. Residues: CAWSVSRGGRDEQFF.

The CDR3 nucleotides are TGTGCCAGCAGTTACTCTCGCAATTCGGACAGATATGGCTACACCTTC. Its protein product is CASSYSRNSDRYGYTF. The V and J genes are TRBV6-6 and TRBJ1-2; maybe TRBD1 (6 bases). V gave up 0 bases and J gave up 5 bases, with 16 bases separating them. Germline V gene sequence: CDR1 MNHNY, CDR2 SVGAGI (reference sequence). The CDR3 length is 16 residues.

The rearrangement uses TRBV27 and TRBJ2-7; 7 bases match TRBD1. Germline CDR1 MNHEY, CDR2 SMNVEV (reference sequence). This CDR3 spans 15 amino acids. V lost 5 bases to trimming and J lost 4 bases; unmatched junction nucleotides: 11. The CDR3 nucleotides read TGTGCCAGCAGTCCCTACGACAGGGCGCCATACGAGCAGTACGTC. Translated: CASSPYDRAPYEQYV.

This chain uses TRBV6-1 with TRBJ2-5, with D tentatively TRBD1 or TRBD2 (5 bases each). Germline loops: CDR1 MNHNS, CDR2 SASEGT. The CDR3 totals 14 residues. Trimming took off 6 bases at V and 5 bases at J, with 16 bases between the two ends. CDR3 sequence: CASSEGPTGETQYF. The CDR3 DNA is TGTGCCAGCAGCGAGGGACCGACGGGGGAGACCCAGTACTTC.

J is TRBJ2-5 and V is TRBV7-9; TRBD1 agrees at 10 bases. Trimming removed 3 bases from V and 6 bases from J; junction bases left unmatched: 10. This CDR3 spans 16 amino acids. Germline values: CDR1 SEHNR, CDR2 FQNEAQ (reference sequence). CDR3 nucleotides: TGTGCCAGCAGCTTCACAGCCGGGACAGGGGAAAAGACCCAGTACTTC. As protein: CASSFTAGTGEKTQYF.

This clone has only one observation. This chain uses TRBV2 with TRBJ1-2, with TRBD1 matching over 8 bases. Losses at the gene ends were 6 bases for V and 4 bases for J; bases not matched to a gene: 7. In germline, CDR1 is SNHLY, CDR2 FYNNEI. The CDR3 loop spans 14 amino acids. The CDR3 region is CASRPGTGAYGYTF. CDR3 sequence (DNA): TGTGCCAGCAGACCGGGGACAGGCGCCTATGGCTACACCTTC.

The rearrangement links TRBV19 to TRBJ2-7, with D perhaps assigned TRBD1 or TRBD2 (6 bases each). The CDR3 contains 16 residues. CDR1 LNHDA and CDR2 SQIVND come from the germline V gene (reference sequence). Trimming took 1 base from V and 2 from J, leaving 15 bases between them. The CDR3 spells CASSIGTGRIPYEQYF. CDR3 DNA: TGTGCCAGTAGTATAGGAACAGGGAGGATACCCTACGAGCAGTACTTC.

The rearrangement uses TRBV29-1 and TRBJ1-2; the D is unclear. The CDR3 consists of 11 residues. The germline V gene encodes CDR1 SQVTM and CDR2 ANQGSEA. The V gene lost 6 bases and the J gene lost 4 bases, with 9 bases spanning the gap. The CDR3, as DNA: TGCAGCGTCGAACAGCTCTATGGCTACACCTTC. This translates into CSVEQLYGYTF.

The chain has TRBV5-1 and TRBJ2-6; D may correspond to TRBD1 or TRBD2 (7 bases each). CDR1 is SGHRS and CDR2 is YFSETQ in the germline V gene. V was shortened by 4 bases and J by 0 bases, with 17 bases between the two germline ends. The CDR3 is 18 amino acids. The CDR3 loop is CASSPNRGLSSGANVLTF. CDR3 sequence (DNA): TGCGCCAGCAGCCCTAACAGGGGACTAAGCTCTGGGGCCAACGTCCTGACTTTC.

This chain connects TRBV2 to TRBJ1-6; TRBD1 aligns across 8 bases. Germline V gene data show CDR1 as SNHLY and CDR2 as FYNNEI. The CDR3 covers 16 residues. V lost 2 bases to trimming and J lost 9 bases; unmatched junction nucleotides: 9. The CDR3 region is CASSEMADRARSPLHF. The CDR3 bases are TGTGCCAGCAGTGAAATGGCGGACAGGGCCCGTTCACCCCTCCACTTT.

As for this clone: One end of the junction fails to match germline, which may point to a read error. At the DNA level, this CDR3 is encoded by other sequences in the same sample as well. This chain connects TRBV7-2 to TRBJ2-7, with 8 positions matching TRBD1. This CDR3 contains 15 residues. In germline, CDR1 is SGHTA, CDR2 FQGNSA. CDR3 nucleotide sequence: TGCGCCAGCAGCACTCGACAGGGGAGCTCCTACGAGCAGTACTTC. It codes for CASSTRQGSSYEQYF.

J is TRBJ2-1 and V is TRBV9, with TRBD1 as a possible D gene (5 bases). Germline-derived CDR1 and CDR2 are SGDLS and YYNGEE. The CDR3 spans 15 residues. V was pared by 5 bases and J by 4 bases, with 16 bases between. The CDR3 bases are TGTGCCAGCAGTAAAATGACAGCAAGGTACAATGAGCAGTTCTTC. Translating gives CASSKMTARYNEQFF.

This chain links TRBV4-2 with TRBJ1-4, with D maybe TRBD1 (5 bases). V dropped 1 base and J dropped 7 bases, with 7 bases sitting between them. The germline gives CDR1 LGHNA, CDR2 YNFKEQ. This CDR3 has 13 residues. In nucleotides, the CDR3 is TGTGCCAGCAGCCAAGGACAGCGTGAAAAACTGTTTTTT. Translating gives CASSQGQREKLFF.